The 9 T cell receptor beta chains presented below share a single source sample, sequenced in a study of T-cell memory formation after mild COVID-19. TCRdb used MiXCR to reprocess the 5' RACE reads, holding one entry per CDR3 protein. Of roughly 160,000 distinct CDR3 sequences listed, approximately 10% are singletons. The sequenced sample consisted of PBMCs or a T cell subset sorted from them (not recorded which). Receptors originate from a man between 18 and 29 years old who had mild COVID-19 (a few samples of this study predate the infection). Cell type and time point are not known.

This chain joins TRBV12-3 or TRBV12-4 and TRBJ2-2; either TRBD1 or TRBD2 may fit D (6 bases each). The CDR3 has 15 residues. Trimming pared 2 bases from V and 4 bases from J, leaving 11 bases between. The CDR3 nucleotides read TGTGCCAGCAGTTTATCGGGGGCAATCACCGGGGAGCTGTTTTTT. Its protein is CASSLSGAITGELFF.

This clonotype was counted a few times. This chain uses TRBV19 with TRBJ2-1; D gene uncertain. CDR1 LNHDA and CDR2 SQIVND come from the germline V gene (reference sequence). The CDR3 is 18 residues long. V was cut by 0 bases and J by 4 bases, with 19 bases left in between. Here the CDR3 reads CASSIESVPGRRYNEQFF. As DNA, the CDR3 is TGTGCCAGTAGTATAGAATCGGTTCCAGGACGACGATACAATGAGCAGTTCTTC.

The chain links TRBV4-3 to TRBJ2-3; 10 nucleotides align to TRBD2. CDR1 LGHNA and CDR2 YSLEER come from the germline V gene. Losses at the gene ends were 0 bases for V and 2 bases for J; bases not matched to a gene: 5. This CDR3 is built from 17 residues. CDR3: CASSQDVLAGFTDTQYF. The CDR3, as DNA: TGCGCCAGCAGCCAAGACGTACTAGCGGGGTTCACAGATACGCAGTATTTT.

The chain has TRBV5-3 and TRBJ2-7; TRBD2 matches 7 bases. TRBV5-3 is assigned to the ORF class and has an uncertain function. The ends lost 0 bases at V and 2 bases at J; junction bases unmatched: 5. CDR3 length: 15 amino acids. Here the CDR3 reads CARSLASAGAYEQYF. CDR3 nucleotides: TGTGCCAGAAGCTTGGCATCGGCGGGGGCCTACGAGCAGTACTTC.

The chain has TRBV7-2 and TRBJ2-3; 9 nucleotides match TRBD2. The V gene end was trimmed by 2 bases and the J gene end by 4 bases; junction bases not matched to a gene: 10. This CDR3 region has 17 residues. Per the germline V gene, CDR1 is SGHTA and CDR2 is FQGNSA. CDR3 region: CASSLLGGGAIADTQYF. The CDR3 bases are TGTGCCAGCAGCTTACTCGGCGGGGGGGCGATCGCAGATACGCAGTATTTT.

The rearrangement joins TRBV12-3 or TRBV12-4 to TRBJ1-5; tentatively, D is TRBD1 (5 bases). The CDR3 consists of 18 residues. V lost 5 bases, J lost 0 bases, and 20 bases lay in between. Here the CDR3 DNA reads TGTGCCAGCAGTCCGGGACTCCGCGGGCGGGGTAGCAATCAGCCCCAGCATTTT. Its protein product is CASSPGLRGRGSNQPQHF.

Only a few counts were recorded for this clonotype. The V call is TRBV6-6, the J call TRBJ1-5; D not certain. The CDR3 spans 16 residues. The V end was cut by 6 bases, the J end by 10 bases, with 25 bases between. CDR1 is MNHNY and CDR2 is SVGAGI in the germline V gene (reference sequence). CDR3 sequence: CASSSRQRATIHPQHF. The CDR3 nucleotides read TGTGCCAGCAGCTCCCGTCAGCGGGCGACGATTCACCCCCAGCATTTT.

This clonotype was found a few times. The chain has TRBV24-1 and TRBJ1-2, with no clear D. Germline V gives CDR1 KGHDR, CDR2 SFDVKD. The CDR3 spans 14 residues. The ends were cut back, 4 bases at V and 8 bases at J, with 16 bases in the middle. Here the CDR3 DNA reads TGTGCCACCAGTGACGGTCCACTGGTAGGGGGCTACACCTTC. Protein product: CATSDGPLVGGYTF.

This clonotype was observed at least ten times. The chain combines TRBV5-1 with TRBJ2-1; TRBD2 matches 7 bases. This CDR3 comprises 16 residues. With V trimmed by 4 bases and J by 2 bases, 9 bases remained unmatched. The germline V gene has CDR1 SGHRS and CDR2 YFSETQ. CDR3 nucleotide sequence: TGCGCCAGCAGCCGCGGCCAGCGGGGACCCTACAATGAGCAGTTCTTC. Translation: CASSRGQRGPYNEQFF.